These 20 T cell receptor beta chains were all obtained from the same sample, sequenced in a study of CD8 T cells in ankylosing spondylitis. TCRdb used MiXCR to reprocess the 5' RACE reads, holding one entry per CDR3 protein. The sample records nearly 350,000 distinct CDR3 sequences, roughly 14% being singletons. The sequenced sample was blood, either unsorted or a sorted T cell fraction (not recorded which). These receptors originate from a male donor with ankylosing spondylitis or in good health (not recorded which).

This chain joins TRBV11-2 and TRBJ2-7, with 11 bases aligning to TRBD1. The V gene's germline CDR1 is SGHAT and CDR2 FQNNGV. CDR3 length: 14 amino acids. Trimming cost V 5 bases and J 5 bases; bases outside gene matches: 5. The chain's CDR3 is CASSKDRGPHEQYF. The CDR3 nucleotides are TGTGCCAGCAGCAAGGACAGGGGGCCTCACGAGCAGTACTTC. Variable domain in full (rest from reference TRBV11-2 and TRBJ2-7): EAGVAQSPRYKIIEKRQSVAFWCNPISGHATLYWYQQILGQGPKLLIQFQNNGVVDDSQLPKDRFSAERLKGVDSTLKIQPAKLEDSAVYLCASSKDRGPHEQYFGPGTRLTVT.

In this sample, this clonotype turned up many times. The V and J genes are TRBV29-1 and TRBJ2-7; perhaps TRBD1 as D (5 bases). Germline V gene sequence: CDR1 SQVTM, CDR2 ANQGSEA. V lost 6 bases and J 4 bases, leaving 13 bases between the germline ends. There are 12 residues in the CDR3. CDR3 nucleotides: TGCAGCGTGAGAGACAGCCCTTACGAGCAGTACTTC. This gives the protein CSVRDSPYEQYF.

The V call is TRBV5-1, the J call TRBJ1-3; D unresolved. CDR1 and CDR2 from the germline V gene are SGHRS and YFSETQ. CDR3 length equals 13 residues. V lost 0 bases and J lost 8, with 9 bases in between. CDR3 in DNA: TGCGCCAGCAGCTTGGGGCATGAAGACACCATATATTTT. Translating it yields CASSLGHEDTIYF. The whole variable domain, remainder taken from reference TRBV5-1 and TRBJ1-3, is KAGVTQTPRYLIKTRGQQVTLSCSPISGHRSVSWYQQTPGQGLQFLFEYFSETQRNKGNFPGRFSGRQFSNSRSEMNVSTLELGDSALYLCASSLGHEDTIYFGEGSWLTVV.

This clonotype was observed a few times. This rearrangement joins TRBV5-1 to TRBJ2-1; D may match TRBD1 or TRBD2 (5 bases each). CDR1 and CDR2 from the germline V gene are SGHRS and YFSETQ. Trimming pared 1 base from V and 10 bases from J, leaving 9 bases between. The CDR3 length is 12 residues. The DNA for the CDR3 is TGCGCCAGCAGCTTGACCGGGACGGAGCAGTTCTTC. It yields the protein CASSLTGTEQFF.

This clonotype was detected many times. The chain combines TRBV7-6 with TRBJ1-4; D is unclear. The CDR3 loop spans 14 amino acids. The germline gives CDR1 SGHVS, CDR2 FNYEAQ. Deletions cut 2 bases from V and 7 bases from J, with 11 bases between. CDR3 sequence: CASSLRGSGEKLFF. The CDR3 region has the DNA TGTGCCAGCAGCTTAAGAGGGTCTGGTGAAAAACTGTTTTTT. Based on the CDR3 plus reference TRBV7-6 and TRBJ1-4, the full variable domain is GAGVSQSPRYKVTKRGQDVALRCDPISGHVSLYWYRQALGQGPEFLTYFNYEAQQDKSGLPNDRFSAERPEGSISTLTIQRTEQRDSAMYRCASSLRGSGEKLFFGSGTQLSVL.

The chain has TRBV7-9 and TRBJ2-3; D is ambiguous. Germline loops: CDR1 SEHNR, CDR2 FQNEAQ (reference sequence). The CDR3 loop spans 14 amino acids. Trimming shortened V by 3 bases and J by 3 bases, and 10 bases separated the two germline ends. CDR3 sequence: CASSLGRATDTQYF. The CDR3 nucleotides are TGTGCCAGCAGCTTGGGAAGGGCTACAGATACGCAGTATTTT.

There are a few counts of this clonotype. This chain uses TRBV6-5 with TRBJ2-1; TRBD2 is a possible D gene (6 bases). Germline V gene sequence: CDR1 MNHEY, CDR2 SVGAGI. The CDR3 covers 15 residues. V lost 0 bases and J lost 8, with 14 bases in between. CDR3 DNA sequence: TGTGCCAGCAGTTACTCGCGGGATAGAGGCGATGAGCAGTTCTTC. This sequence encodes CASSYSRDRGDEQFF.

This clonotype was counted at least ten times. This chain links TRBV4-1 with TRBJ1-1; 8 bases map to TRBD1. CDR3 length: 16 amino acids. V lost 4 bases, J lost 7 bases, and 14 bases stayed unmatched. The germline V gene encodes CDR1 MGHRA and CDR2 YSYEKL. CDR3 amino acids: CASSRSWQGAELEAFF. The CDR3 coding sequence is TGCGCCAGCAGCCGATCCTGGCAGGGGGCTGAACTTGAAGCTTTCTTT.

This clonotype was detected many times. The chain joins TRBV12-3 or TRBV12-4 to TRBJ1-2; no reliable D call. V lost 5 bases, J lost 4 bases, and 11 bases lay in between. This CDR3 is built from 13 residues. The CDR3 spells CASSPVNLYGYTF. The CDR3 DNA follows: TGTGCCAGCAGTCCAGTTAACCTCTATGGCTACACCTTC.

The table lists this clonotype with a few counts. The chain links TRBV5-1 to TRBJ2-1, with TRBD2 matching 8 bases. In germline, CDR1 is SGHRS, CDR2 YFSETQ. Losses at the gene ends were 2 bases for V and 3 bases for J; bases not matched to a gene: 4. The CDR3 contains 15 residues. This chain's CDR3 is CASSFQLAGYNEQFF. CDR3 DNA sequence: TGCGCCAGCAGCTTCCAGCTAGCGGGCTACAATGAGCAGTTCTTC.

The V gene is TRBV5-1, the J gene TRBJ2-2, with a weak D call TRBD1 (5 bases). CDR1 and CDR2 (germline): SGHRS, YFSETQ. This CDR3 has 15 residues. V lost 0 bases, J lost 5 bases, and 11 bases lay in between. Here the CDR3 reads CASSLEGEVTGELFF. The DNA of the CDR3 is TGCGCCAGCAGCTTGGAAGGGGAAGTGACCGGGGAGCTGTTTTTT.

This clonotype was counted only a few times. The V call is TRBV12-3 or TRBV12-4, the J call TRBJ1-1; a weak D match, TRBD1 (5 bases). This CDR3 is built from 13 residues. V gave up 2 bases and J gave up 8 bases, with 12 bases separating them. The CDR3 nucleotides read TGTGCCAGCAGTTTAATGCTGTGGGGCGAAGCTTTCTTT. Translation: CASSLMLWGEAFF.

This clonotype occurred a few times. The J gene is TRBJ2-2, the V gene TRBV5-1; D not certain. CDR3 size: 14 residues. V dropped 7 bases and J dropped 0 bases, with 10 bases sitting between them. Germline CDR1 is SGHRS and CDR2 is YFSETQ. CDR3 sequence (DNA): TGCGCCAGCCGAGTGACCCCGAACACCGGGGAGCTGTTTTTT. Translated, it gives CASRVTPNTGELFF.

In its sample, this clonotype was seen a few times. The CDR3 sequence is CASSLDGTGGALTRPEQYF. Here the CDR3 DNA reads TGTGCCAGCAGTCTGGACGGGACAGGGGGCGCACTCACCCGGCCCGAGCAGTACTTC. The chain carries TRBV2 and TRBJ2-7; 12 bases align to TRBD1. CDR3 length: 19 residues. From germline, CDR1 is SNHLY and CDR2 FYNNEI. V lost 5 bases and J lost 6; bases outside the gene matches: 20.

CDR3 coding DNA: TGTGCCTGGAGCGGGTGGTCTGGAAACACCATATATTTT. Its protein product is CAWSGWSGNTIYF. The rearrangement uses TRBV30 and TRBJ1-3; D not certain. The CDR3 runs to 13 residues. Trimming left V 3 bases short and J 1 base short, with 7 bases between. Germline V gives CDR1 GTSNPN, CDR2 SVGIG (reference sequence).

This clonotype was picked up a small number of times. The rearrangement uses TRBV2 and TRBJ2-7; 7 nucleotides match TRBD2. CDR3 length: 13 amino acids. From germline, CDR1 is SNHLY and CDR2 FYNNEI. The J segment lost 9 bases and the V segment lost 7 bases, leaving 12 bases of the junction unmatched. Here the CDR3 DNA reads TGTGCCAGCATGAGTGGGACTACCGCGGGGCAGTACTTC. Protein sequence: CASMSGTTAGQYF.

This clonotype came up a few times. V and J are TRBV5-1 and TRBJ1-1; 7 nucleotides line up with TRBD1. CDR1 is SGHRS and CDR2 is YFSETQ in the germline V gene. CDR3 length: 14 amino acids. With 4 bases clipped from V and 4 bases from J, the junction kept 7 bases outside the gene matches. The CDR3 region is CASSAWAGGTEAFF. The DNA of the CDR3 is TGCGCCAGCAGCGCTTGGGCAGGGGGCACTGAAGCTTTCTTT. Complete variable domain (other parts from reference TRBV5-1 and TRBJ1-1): KAGVTQTPRYLIKTRGQQVTLSCSPISGHRSVSWYQQTPGQGLQFLFEYFSETQRNKGNFPGRFSGRQFSNSRSEMNVSTLELGDSALYLCASSAWAGGTEAFFGQGTRLTVV.

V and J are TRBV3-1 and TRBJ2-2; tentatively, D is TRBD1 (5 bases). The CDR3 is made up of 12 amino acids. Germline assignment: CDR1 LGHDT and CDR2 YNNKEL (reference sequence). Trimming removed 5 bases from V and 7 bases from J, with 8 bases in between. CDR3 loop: CASSVGVGELFF. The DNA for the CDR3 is TGTGCCAGCAGCGTAGGGGTCGGGGAGCTGTTTTTT.

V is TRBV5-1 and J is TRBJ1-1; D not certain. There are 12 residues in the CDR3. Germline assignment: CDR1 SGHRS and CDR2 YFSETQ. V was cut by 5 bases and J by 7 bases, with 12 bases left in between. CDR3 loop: CASREPEGEAFF. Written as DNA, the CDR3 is TGCGCCAGCAGAGAACCCGAGGGTGAAGCTTTCTTT. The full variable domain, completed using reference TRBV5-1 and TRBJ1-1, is KAGVTQTPRYLIKTRGQQVTLSCSPISGHRSVSWYQQTPGQGLQFLFEYFSETQRNKGNFPGRFSGRQFSNSRSEMNVSTLELGDSALYLCASREPEGEAFFGQGTRLTVV.

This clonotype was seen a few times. Here the CDR3 reads CASSLAFRVLTDTQYF. The CDR3 DNA sequence: TGTGCCAGCAGCTTAGCCTTTCGGGTACTCACAGATACGCAGTATTTT. The genes are TRBV11-2 and TRBJ2-3; unclear D gene. V was clipped by 1 base and J by 2 bases, with 13 bases between them. CDR1 and CDR2 (germline): SGHAT, FQNNGV. The CDR3 totals 16 residues. Combining the CDR3 with reference TRBV11-2 and TRBJ2-3 gives the whole variable domain EAGVAQSPRYKIIEKRQSVAFWCNPISGHATLYWYQQILGQGPKLLIQFQNNGVVDDSQLPKDRFSAERLKGVDSTLKIQPAKLEDSAVYLCASSLAFRVLTDTQYFGPGTRLTVL.